Shown below are 15 T cell receptor beta chains from a single sample sequenced in a study of neoadjuvant anti-PD-1 for oral cavity cancer. Time point meaning: after neoadjuvant nivolumab, at surgical resection. Clones were read by immunoSEQ multiplex PCR, and TCRdb kept only the in-frame ones, dropping some. The repertoire has roughly 13,000 clones, less than 85% of them found once; the top ten carry around 2%. The starting material was PBMCs, obtained after nivolumab (anti-PD-1) treatment. The receptors were gathered from a person aged 40 to 85 with oral cavity squamous cell carcinoma.

This clone was seen once. The rearrangement joins TRBV5-1 to TRBJ2-6; TRBD1 agrees at 7 bases. V dropped 2 bases and J dropped 0; count of bases not matched to a gene: 2. This CDR3 has 16 residues. Germline assignment: CDR1 SGHRS and CDR2 YFSETQ. CDR3 loop: CASSLGTVSGANVLTF. The CDR3 bases are TGCGCCAGCAGCTTAGGGACAGTCTCTGGGGCCAACGTCCTGACTTTC.

This sequence joins TRBV28 and TRBJ2-1; possibly TRBD2 for D (6 bases). Germline V CDR1 and CDR2: MDHEN, SYDVKM. The CDR3 has 15 residues. Trimming removed 3 bases at V and 3 bases at J, with 12 bases between. CDR3: CASSFLAALYNEQFF. CDR3 DNA sequence: TGTGCCAGCAGTTTTTTAGCGGCCCTCTACAATGAGCAGTTCTTC.

The rearrangement uses TRBV5-4 and TRBJ1-5, with TRBD1 identical over 11 bases. J gave up 7 bases and V 0 bases, and 3 bases lay outside the gene matches. There are 15 residues in the CDR3. Germline lookup yields CDR1 SGHNT and CDR2 YYREEE (reference sequence). The CDR3 DNA follows: TGTGCCAGCAGCTTGGGGACAGGGGGCGGCCAGCCCCAGCATTTT. It is translated as CASSLGTGGGQPQHF.

V usage is TRBV29-1 and J usage is TRBJ1-1, with D tentatively TRBD1 (6 bases). The CDR3 is 14 residues long. V gave up 7 bases and J gave up 5 bases, with 20 bases separating them. Germline V gene lookup returns CDR1 SQVTM and CDR2 ANQGSEA. The CDR3, as DNA: TGCAGCGCCTTAGTCTGGGGGGGCAATACTGAAGCTTTCTTT. This codes for CSALVWGGNTEAFF.

The rearrangement links TRBV5-4 to TRBJ2-2; TRBD2 matches at 7 bases. The CDR3 consists of 15 residues. The ends lost 1 base at V and 4 bases at J; junction bases unmatched: 4. Per germline, CDR1 SGHNT and CDR2 YYREEE (reference sequence). The CDR3 loop reads CASSLWTGGTGELFF. Written as DNA, the CDR3 is TGTGCCAGCAGCTTGTGGACGGGAGGCACCGGGGAGCTGTTTTTT.

The chain couples TRBV7-9 to TRBJ2-5, with no clear D. The CDR3 is made up of 12 amino acids. Germline V gene sequence: CDR1 SEHNR, CDR2 FQNEAQ (reference sequence). The V and J ends lost 4 bases and 5 bases respectively, with 8 bases between them. CDR3 sequence reads: CASSSLVETQYF. CDR3 nucleotides: TGTGCCAGCAGCTCTCTGGTGGAGACCCAGTACTTC.

V gene TRBV19 combines with J gene TRBJ1-5; a weak D match, TRBD1 (6 bases). The V end was cut by 9 bases, the J end by 5 bases, with 20 bases between. The CDR3 runs 15 residues. Germline assignment: CDR1 LNHDA and CDR2 SQIVND (reference sequence). DNA for the CDR3: TGTGCCAGCACCAGAACCAACAGGGCTCATCAGCCCCAGCATTTT. Translated: CASTRTNRAHQPQHF.

The chain uses TRBV29-1 and TRBJ1-4, with 10 bases lining up with TRBD1. Germline V gene data show CDR1 as SQVTM and CDR2 as ANQGSEA. This CDR3 has 15 residues. V dropped 4 bases and J dropped 3; count of bases not matched to a gene: 5. CDR3 coding DNA: TGCAGCGTTGCGGGACAGGGGCTGCCTAATGAAAAACTGTTTTTT. Its translation: CSVAGQGLPNEKLFF. Looking up the rest from reference TRBV29-1 and TRBJ1-4 gives the full variable domain: SAVISQKPSRDICQRGTSLTIQCQVDSQVTMMFWYRQQPGQSLTLIATANQGSEATYESGFVIDKFPISRPNLTFSTLTVSNMSPEDSSIYLCSVAGQGLPNEKLFFGSGTQLSVL.

The rearrangement joins TRBV4-2 to TRBJ2-3, with TRBD2 matching 9 bases. J lost 5 bases, V lost 0 bases, and 3 bases had no gene match. This CDR3 contains 15 residues. Germline V lookup: CDR1 LGHNA, CDR2 YNFKEQ. The CDR3 protein is CASSQDGGRGDTQYF. CDR3 DNA: TGTGCCAGCAGCCAAGATGGCGGGAGGGGAGATACGCAGTATTTT.

The V and J genes are TRBV7-9 and TRBJ2-7, with D possibly matching TRBD2 (7 bases). This CDR3 comprises 13 residues. The V end lost 5 bases, the J end lost 6 bases, and 14 bases lay between the germline ends. CDR1 and CDR2 (germline): SEHNR, FQNEAQ (reference sequence). The CDR3 here is CASSMAGASEQYF. As DNA, the CDR3 is TGTGCCAGCAGCATGGCGGGGGCCAGCGAGCAGTACTTC. The full variable domain, in which reference TRBV7-9 and TRBJ2-7 provide the parts outside the CDR3, is DTGVSQNPRHKITKRGQNVTFRCDPISEHNRLYWYRQTLGQGPEFLTYFQNEAQLEKSRLLSDRFSAERPKGSFSTLEIQRTEQGDSAMYLCASSMAGASEQYFGPGTRLTVT.

The rearrangement links TRBV27 to TRBJ1-1; D not resolved. Deletions cut 4 bases from V and 5 bases from J, with 17 bases between. CDR1 MNHEY and CDR2 SMNVEV come from the germline V gene (reference sequence). This CDR3 has 15 amino acids. In nucleotides, the CDR3 is TGTGCCAGCAGTTCGCCACATAGGTTGATTACTGAAGCTTTCTTT. Its translation: CASSSPHRLITEAFF.

This clone is medium-sized in the sample. The gene calls are TRBV9 and TRBJ1-2, with D possibly TRBD1 on 6 matching bases. Trimming stripped 6 bases from V and 8 bases from J, with 11 bases between. The germline V gene encodes CDR1 SGDLS and CDR2 YYNGEE. The CDR3 is 11 residues long. CDR3 in amino acids: CASMGGGGYTF. CDR3 coding DNA: TGTGCCAGCATGGGGGGCGGAGGCTACACCTTC.

This clone came up a few times. The chain has TRBV5-4 and TRBJ1-2; D may be TRBD1 (5 bases). Germline assignment: CDR1 SGHNT and CDR2 YYREEE (reference sequence). The V end lost 0 bases, the J end lost 4 bases, and 13 bases lay between the germline ends. This CDR3 has 15 residues. CDR3: CASSLDRTPLYGYTF. CDR3 coding DNA: TGTGCCAGCAGCTTGGACAGGACCCCCCTCTATGGCTACACCTTC.

The CDR3 spells CASSLGSGANVLTF. DNA for the CDR3: TGTGCCAGCAGCTTAGGATCTGGGGCCAACGTCCTGACTTTC. V usage is TRBV7-3 and J usage is TRBJ2-6; D is unresolved. Trimming cost V 2 bases and J 1 base, with 3 bases left between them. This CDR3 spans 14 amino acids. CDR1 is SGHTA, CDR2 FQGTGA, per germline.

The CDR3 here is CSARISEQFF. DNA for the CDR3: TGCAGTGCTAGAATATCTGAGCAGTTCTTC. V usage is TRBV20-1 and J usage is TRBJ2-1; D call uncertain. The V gene's germline CDR1 is DFQATT and CDR2 SNEGSKA (reference sequence). Trimming took off 2 bases at V and 9 bases at J, with 5 bases between the two ends. CDR3 length equals 10 residues.